The clone carrying this TCR beta chain was seen just once. Its target is not known. Primers used in a second PCR of roughly 6 to 11 cycles were a sample-barcoded 5' primer and a J-beta primer mix. Using its own MiXCR run on the 5' RACE reads, TCRdb lists one record per CDR3 protein. Here the sample spans about a million distinct CDR3 sequences, roughly 43% being singletons. The sample is drawn from a study of blood T cells in healthy people across ages. Those donating, healthy Caucasian individuals from Russia, were aged roughly 6 to 100. CDR1 and CDR2 from the germline V gene are MNHEY and SMNVEV (reference sequence). V lost 6 bases and J 1 base, leaving 15 bases between the germline ends. The CDR3 is 15 amino acids. Study-wide points: TCR beta diversity correlated strongly with naive T cell percentage. Per-million-T-cell TCR beta diversity fell roughly linearly with age. Estimates based on one million T cells were treated as lower bounds.

The TCR sequence derives from a young man in good health. This rearrangement joins TRBV27 to TRBJ1-1, with D perhaps matching TRBD1 (5 bases). What was sequenced was blood. CDR3 sequence: CASSRYEGRNTEAFF. CDR3 DNA: TGTGCCAGCAGCCGTTATGAGGGGCGGAACACTGAAGCTTTCTTT.